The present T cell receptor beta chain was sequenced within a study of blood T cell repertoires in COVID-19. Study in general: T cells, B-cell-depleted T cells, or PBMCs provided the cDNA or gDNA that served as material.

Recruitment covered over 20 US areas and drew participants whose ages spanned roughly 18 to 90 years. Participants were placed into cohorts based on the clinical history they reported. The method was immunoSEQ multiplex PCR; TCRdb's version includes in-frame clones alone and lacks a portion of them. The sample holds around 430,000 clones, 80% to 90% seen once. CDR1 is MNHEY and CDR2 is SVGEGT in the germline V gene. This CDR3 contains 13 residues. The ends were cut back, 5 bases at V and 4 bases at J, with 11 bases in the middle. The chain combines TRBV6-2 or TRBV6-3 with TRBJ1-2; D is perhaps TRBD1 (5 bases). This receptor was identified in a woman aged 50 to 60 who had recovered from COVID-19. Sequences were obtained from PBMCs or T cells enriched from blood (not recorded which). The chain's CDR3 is CASSPRVGYGYTF. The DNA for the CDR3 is TGTGCCAGCAGTCCCAGGGTTGGCTATGGCTACACCTTC.